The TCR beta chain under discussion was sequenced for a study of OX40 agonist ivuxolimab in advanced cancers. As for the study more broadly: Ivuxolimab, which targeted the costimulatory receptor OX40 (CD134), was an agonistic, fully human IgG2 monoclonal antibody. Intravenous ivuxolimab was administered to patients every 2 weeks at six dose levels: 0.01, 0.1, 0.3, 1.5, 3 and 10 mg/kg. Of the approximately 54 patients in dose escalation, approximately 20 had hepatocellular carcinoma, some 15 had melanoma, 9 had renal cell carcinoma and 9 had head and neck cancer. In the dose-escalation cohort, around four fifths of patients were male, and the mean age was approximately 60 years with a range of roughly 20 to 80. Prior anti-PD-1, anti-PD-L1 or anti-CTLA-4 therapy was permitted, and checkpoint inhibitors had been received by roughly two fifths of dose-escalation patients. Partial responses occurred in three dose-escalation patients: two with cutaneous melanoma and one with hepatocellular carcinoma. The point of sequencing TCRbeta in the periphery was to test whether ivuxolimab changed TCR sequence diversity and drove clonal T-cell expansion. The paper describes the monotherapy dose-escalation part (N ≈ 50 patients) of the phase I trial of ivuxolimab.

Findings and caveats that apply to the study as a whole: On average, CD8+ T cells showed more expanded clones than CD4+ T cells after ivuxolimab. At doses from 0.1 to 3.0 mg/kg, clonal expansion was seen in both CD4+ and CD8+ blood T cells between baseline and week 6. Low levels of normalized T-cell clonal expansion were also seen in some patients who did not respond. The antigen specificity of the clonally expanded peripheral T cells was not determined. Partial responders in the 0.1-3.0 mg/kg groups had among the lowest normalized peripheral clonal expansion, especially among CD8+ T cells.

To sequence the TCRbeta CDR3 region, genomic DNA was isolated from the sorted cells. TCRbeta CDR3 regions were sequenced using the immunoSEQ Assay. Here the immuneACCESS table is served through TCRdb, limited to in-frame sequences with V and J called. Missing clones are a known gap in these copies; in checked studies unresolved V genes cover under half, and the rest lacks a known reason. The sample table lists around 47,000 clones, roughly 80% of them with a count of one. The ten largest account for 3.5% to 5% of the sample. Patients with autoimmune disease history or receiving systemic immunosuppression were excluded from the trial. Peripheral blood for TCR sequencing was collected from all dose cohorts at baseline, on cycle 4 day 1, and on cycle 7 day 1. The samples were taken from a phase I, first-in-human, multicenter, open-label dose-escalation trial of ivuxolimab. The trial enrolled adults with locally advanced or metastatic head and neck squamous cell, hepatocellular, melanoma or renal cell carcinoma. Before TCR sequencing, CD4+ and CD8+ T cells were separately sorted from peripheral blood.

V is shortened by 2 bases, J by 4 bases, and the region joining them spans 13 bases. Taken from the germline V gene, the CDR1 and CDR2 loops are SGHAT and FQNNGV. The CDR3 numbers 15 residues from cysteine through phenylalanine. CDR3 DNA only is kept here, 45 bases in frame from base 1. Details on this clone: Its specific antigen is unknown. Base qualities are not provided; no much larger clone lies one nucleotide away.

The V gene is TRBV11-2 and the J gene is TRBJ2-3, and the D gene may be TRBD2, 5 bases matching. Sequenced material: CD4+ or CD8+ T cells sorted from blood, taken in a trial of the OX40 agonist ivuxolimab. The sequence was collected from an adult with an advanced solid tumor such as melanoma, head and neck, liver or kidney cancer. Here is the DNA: TGTGCCAGCAGCTTAAGAGTGGCCGGGGCAGATACGCAGTATTTT. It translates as CASSLRVAGADTQYF. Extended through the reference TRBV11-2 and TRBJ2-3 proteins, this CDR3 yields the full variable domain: EAGVAQSPRYKIIEKRQSVAFWCNPISGHATLYWYQQILGQGPKLLIQFQNNGVVDDSQLPKDRFSAERLKGVDSTLKIQPAKLEDSAVYLCASSLRVAGADTQYFGPGTRLTVL.